The sequence of this TCR beta chain was determined in a study of T cells in Graves' hyperthyroidism and ophthalmopathy. Amplified TCR beta CDR3 regions derived from RNA transcripts. The study used the HTBI primer set for a first-round RT-PCR of the TCR CDR3. TCRdb called the multiplex PCR reads again in MiXCR, with one record for every CDR3 protein. The sample contains some 740,000 distinct CDR3 sequences, about 14% of which appear only once. Many counts were recorded for this clonotype. What it binds is unknown. The CDR3 is 12 amino acids. CDR1 is SGHTA, CDR2 FQGNSA, per germline. V was trimmed by 4 bases and J by 4 bases, leaving 8 bases between them. General study results and limits: Blood samples included most of the expanded thyroid clonotypes exceeding 0.001.

The chain carries TRBV7-2 and TRBJ2-7, with D hard to call. Source material: blood. This receptor was obtained from a woman between 18 and 29 years old with Graves' hyperthyroidism. The CDR3 sequence: CASSSDTYEQYF. As DNA, the CDR3 is TGTGCCAGCAGCTCAGACACGTACGAGCAGTACTTC.